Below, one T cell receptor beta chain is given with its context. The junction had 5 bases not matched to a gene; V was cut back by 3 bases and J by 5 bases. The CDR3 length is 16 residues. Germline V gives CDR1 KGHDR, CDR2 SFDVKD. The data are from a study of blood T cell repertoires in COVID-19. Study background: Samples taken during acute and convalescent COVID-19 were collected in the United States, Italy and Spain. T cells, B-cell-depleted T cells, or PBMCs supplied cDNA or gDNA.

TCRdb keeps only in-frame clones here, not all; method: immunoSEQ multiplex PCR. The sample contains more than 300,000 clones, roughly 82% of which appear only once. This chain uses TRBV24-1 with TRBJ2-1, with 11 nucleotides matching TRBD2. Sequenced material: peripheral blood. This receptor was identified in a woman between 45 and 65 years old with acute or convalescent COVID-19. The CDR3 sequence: CATSDPGLADNNEQFF. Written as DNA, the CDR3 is TGTGCCACCAGTGATCCGGGACTAGCGGATAACAATGAGCAGTTCTTC.